This is a list of T cell receptor beta chains from one sample in a study of post-analysis software for immune sequencing data. MiXCR, applied by TCRdb to the PCR reads, yields one record per CDR3 protein. Here the sample spans approximately 350,000 distinct CDR3 sequences, less than 40% being singletons. Material for sequencing was blood. These receptors came from a girl aged 10 to 17 with multiple sclerosis. CDR3s include the opening cysteine and the closing phenylalanine or tryptophan. The D gene is left open where the match is weak. Size values are once, few and many counts, or a class for expanded clones, and some rows have none.

j_call clone_size v_call d_call cdr3_nt cdr3_aa
TRBJ2-7 - TRBV27 - TGTGCCAGTAGTTTATCGGGGGGGACAGTCGACTACGAGCAGTACTTC CASSLSGGTVDYEQYF
TRBJ2-1 - TRBV12-3/TRBV12-4 - TGTGCCAGCAGCCAAGTTAGTAGCAATGAGCAGTTCTTC CASSQVSSNEQFF
TRBJ2-5 - TRBV7-9 - TGTGCCAGCAGCAAATCCCTTAGCTGGGAAGAGACCCAGTACTTC CASSKSLSWEETQYF
TRBJ2-3 few TRBV6-2/TRBV6-3 TRBD1 TGTGCCAGCAGTTCTCGACAGGGGCGCACAGATACGCAGTATTTT CASSSRQGRTDTQYF
TRBJ2-4 - TRBV5-6 - TGTGCCAGCAGCCTCGGCCCGGTAGCCAAAAACATTCAGTACTTC CASSLGPVAKNIQYF
TRBJ1-1 few TRBV27 - TGTGCCAGCAGACGTAATAGGGAGAACACTGAAGCTTTCTTT CASRRNRENTEAFF
TRBJ2-7 - TRBV4-1 - TGCGCCAGCAGCCAAGATCCCACACCGGGAGCTTCCTACGGGCAGTACTTC CASSQDPTPGASYGQYF
TRBJ2-1 - TRBV3-1 TRBD2 TGTGCCAGCAGCCTTGGGACTAGCGGGGGGCTGGTCGATGAGCAGTTCTTC CASSLGTSGGLVDEQFF
TRBJ1-1 - TRBV29-1 - TGCAGCGCCCAGGTCGGGGGTAACACTGAAGCTTTCTTT CSAQVGGNTEAFF
TRBJ2-3 many TRBV5-6 - TGTGCCAGCAGCCCACTTGCTACAGATACGCAGTATTTT CASSPLATDTQYF
TRBJ2-7 - TRBV18 - TGTGCCAGCTCACCGGGACCTAACCCCTACGAGCAGTACTTC CASSPGPNPYEQYF
TRBJ2-3 - TRBV12-3/TRBV12-4 - TGTGCCAGCAGTCGACAGGTCGCGCTGGGGGATACGCAGTATTTT CASSRQVALGDTQYF
TRBJ1-5 - TRBV20-1 - TGCAGTGCTAGACGTTCCGGGACTCTTAAAGGGAATCAGCCCCAGCATTTT CSARRSGTLKGNQPQHF
TRBJ2-3 many TRBV28 TRBD2 TGTGCCAGCAGTTCCGGGACTAGCGGCACAGATACGCAGTATTTT CASSSGTSGTDTQYF
TRBJ1-5 - TRBV6-6 TRBD1 TGTGCCAGCAACAAAGGACAGGCAAACGGGGAGCCCCAGCATTTT CASNKGQANGEPQHF
TRBJ2-1 few TRBV12-3/TRBV12-4 - TGTGCCAGCATCCCTTCCGGGTCTGGTGGTGAGCAGTTCTTC CASIPSGSGGEQFF
TRBJ2-2 - TRBV20-1 - TGCAGTGCTAGTTTCGTGGGGGCAGGTCTCGGGGAGCTGTTTTTT CSASFVGAGLGELFF
TRBJ2-5 few TRBV28 TRBD1 TGTGCCAGCTCCGGGGCCGGGACAGGGGTTCGAGGGCAGTACTTC CASSGAGTGVRGQYF
TRBJ1-1 few TRBV7-9 TRBD1 TGTGCCAGCAGCTCCGACAGGGAGCTGAACACTGAAGCTTTCTTT CASSSDRELNTEAFF
TRBJ2-2 - TRBV4-3 - TGCGCCAGCAGCCAAGAATCGTACGGGAACACCGGGGAGCTGTTTTTT CASSQESYGNTGELFF
TRBJ2-7 - TRBV20-1 TRBD2 TGCAGTGCTAGCGGGACTAGTTCTGACGAGCAGTACTTC CSASGTSSDEQYF
TRBJ2-1 many TRBV6-5 TRBD2 TGTGCCAGCAGTTACGGGGGACCGAGGGAGGGCGAGCAGTTCTTC CASSYGGPREGEQFF
TRBJ1-1 few TRBV4-1 - TGCGCCAGCAGCCAAGGTCGCTTGAACACTGAAGCTTTCTTT CASSQGRLNTEAFF
TRBJ2-1 many TRBV6-2/TRBV6-3 - TGTGCCAGCGGAGTAGGCGTCGGTGAGCAGTTCTTC CASGVGVGEQFF
TRBJ1-1 - TRBV4-2 TRBD1 TGTGCCAGCAGCTTACAGGGGAGGGAGACTGAAACTTTCTTT CASSLQGRETETFF
TRBJ2-1 - TRBV16 TRBD1 TGTGCCAGCAGCCAATTAGTCCGGGACAGCTCCTACAATGAGCAGTTCTTC CASSQLVRDSSYNEQFF
TRBJ2-6 few TRBV3-1 - TGTGCCAGCAGCCAAGTCCGAGTATCCGGGGCCAACGTCCTGACTTTC CASSQVRVSGANVLTF
TRBJ1-2 few TRBV7-3 - TGTGCCAGCAGTTCTGATGGGGGATCCTATGGCTACACCTTC CASSSDGGSYGYTF
TRBJ2-2 - TRBV4-1 - TGCGCCAGCAGCCAAGATGCGAGGACCGGGGAGCTGTTTTTT CASSQDARTGELFF
TRBJ1-2 once TRBV5-1 TRBD1 TGCGCCAGCAGCACCTGGGACAGTGAGAGCTATGGCTACACCTTC CASSTWDSESYGYTF
TRBJ2-2 - TRBV9 TRBD1 TGTGCCAGCAGCTCGAACGCATCGGACAGGGGCTACACCGGGGAGCTGTTTTTT CASSSNASDRGYTGELFF
TRBJ2-3 - TRBV5-1 TRBD2 TGCGCCAGCACCCAGCGGGGGGGAACAGATACGCAGTATTTT CASTQRGGTDTQYF
TRBJ2-2 - TRBV3-1 - TGTGCCAGCAGCCAAGCATCAGGGAAAGGGGAGCTGTTTTTT CASSQASGKGELFF
TRBJ1-2 few TRBV10-2 TRBD1 TGCGCCAGCAGTGAGTCGATGGGCAGGGGGCTGGATGGCTACACCTTC CASSESMGRGLDGYTF
TRBJ2-1 few TRBV20-1 TRBD2 TGCAGTGCTAGACAAACAAGCGGGGGGAAGAATGAGCAGTTCTTC CSARQTSGGKNEQFF
TRBJ2-7 once TRBV2 TRBD1 TGTGCCAGCAGTGATCGACAGGGGGCCTACGAGCAGTACTTC CASSDRQGAYEQYF
TRBJ1-1 - TRBV20-1 - TGCAGTGCTATTGACAGGATGAACACTGAAGCTTTCTTT CSAIDRMNTEAFF
TRBJ2-4 - TRBV29-1 TRBD1 TGCGGCGTAGTTCAGGGGGCCCTTTCCAAAAACATTCAGTACTTC CGVVQGALSKNIQYF
TRBJ2-5 few TRBV12-3/TRBV12-4 - TGTGCCAGCAGTCCCCCGAACGAGCAGGAGACCCAGTACTTC CASSPPNEQETQYF
TRBJ1-1 few TRBV12-3/TRBV12-4 - TGTGCCAGCAGTTTGGTAGGGCCCACTGAAGCTTTCTTT CASSLVGPTEAFF
TRBJ2-1 few TRBV5-1 TRBD2 TGCGCCAGCAGCGCCGGGACTAGCGGATACAATGAGCAGTTCTTC CASSAGTSGYNEQFF
TRBJ2-7 - TRBV7-2 TRBD2 TGTGCCAGCAGCCCCGGACTAGTACGTGCCTCCTACGAGCAGTACTTC CASSPGLVRASYEQYF
TRBJ2-1 - TRBV9 - TGTGCCAGCAGCGTAGGGGCCAGCAAGCCCCCCTACAATGAGCAGTTCTTC CASSVGASKPPYNEQFF
TRBJ1-1 - TRBV6-1 - TGTGCCAGCAGACGGACATGTTCTGATGAAGCTTTCTTT CASRRTCSDEAFF
TRBJ2-1 - TRBV7-3 TRBD2 TGTGCCAGCAGCAAATCGGGTGGGGGGGGGCAGTTCTTC CASSKSGGGGQFF
TRBJ2-3 few TRBV5-1 - TGCGCCAGCAGCCTATTGGGAGTGCGTACAGATACGCAGTATTTT CASSLLGVRTDTQYF
TRBJ2-7 - TRBV10-3 - TGTGCCTCCAAGACGGACATAGGCGGCTACGAGCAGTACTTC CASKTDIGGYEQYF
TRBJ1-5 - TRBV28 TRBD1 TGTGCCAGCAGTCCGGACAGGATGAATCAGCCCCAGCATTTT CASSPDRMNQPQHF
TRBJ2-1 - TRBV24-1 - TGTGCCACCAGTGATTCGACAGATCCTACCTACAATGAGCAGTTCTTC CATSDSTDPTYNEQFF
TRBJ2-7 - TRBV7-2 - TGTGCCAGCAGCTTAGCAGTAGGGACATACAGGACCTACGAGCAGTACTTC CASSLAVGTYRTYEQYF
TRBJ2-1 - TRBV11-1 TRBD1 TGTGCCAGCAGCTCCCGGGACAGTGGTGAGCAGTTCTTC CASSSRDSGEQFF
TRBJ1-1 few TRBV10-2 - TGCGCCAGCAGTGAATATCAGGGATGGAACACTGAAGCTTTCTTT CASSEYQGWNTEAFF
TRBJ2-7 few TRBV20-1 - TGCAGTGCTAGAGATGAGTTAGACTCCTACGAGCAGTACTTC CSARDELDSYEQYF
TRBJ1-2 few TRBV2 - TGTGCCAGCAGTGATTCCCGGGACGGACGTTTCTATGGCTACACCTTC CASSDSRDGRFYGYTF
TRBJ1-4 - TRBV7-9 - TGTGCCAGCAGCTTTGAGGGACACGGCCAACTGTTTTTT CASSFEGHGQLFF